Following are 16 T cell receptor beta chains from one sample sequenced in a study of cytomegalovirus exposure and HLA in healthy donors. It was with 60 Vbeta and 13 Jbeta primers that the PCR ran. The data were produced by immunoSEQ multiplex PCR, yet TCRdb's version contains in-frame clones alone and is incomplete. The sample yields about 200,000 clones, about 87% seen once. The sequenced sample consisted of PBMCs. These receptor sequences come from a man aged 25-40 years in good health and CMV-seronegative.

J is TRBJ1-1 and V is TRBV29-1; 7 bases match TRBD1. Trimming removed 6 bases from V and 1 base from J; junction bases left unmatched: 5. The CDR3 length is 13 residues. Germline loops: CDR1 SQVTM, CDR2 ANQGSEA. The DNA for the CDR3 is TGCAGCGTGGAGACAGGGCAGAACACTGAAGCTTTCTTT. This gives the protein CSVETGQNTEAFF.

The CDR3 is CASSLWGSPGKGAFF. CDR3 nucleotide sequence: TGTGCCAGCAGTTTATGGGGGTCGCCAGGGAAGGGAGCTTTCTTT. The rearrangement links TRBV28 to TRBJ1-1; weak D call: TRBD1 (5 bases). This CDR3 is 15 amino acids long. With 0 bases removed from V and 10 bases from J, the gap between germline ends came to 18 bases. Per germline, CDR1 MDHEN and CDR2 SYDVKM. The full variable domain, with the rest looked up from reference TRBV28 and TRBJ1-1, is DVKVTQSSRYLVKRTGEKVFLECVQDMDHENMFWYRQDPGLGLRLIYFSYDVKMKEKGDIPEGYSVSREKKERFSLILESASTNQTSMYLCASSLWGSPGKGAFFGQGTRLTVV.

The V and J genes are TRBV4-2 and TRBJ1-4; D gene unclear. In germline, CDR1 is LGHNA, CDR2 YNFKEQ. The CDR3 is 19 residues long. Trimming removed 0 bases at V and 1 base at J, with 18 bases between. CDR3 nucleotides: TGTGCCAGCAGCCAAGATAGAGACGGTGGACTGGGAACTAATGAAAAACTGTTTTTT. It yields the protein CASSQDRDGGLGTNEKLFF.

The chain combines TRBV11-2 with TRBJ1-2; 8 nucleotides align to TRBD1. CDR1 and CDR2 (germline): SGHAT, FQNNGV. The CDR3 covers 14 residues. The V segment lost 5 bases and the J segment 8 bases; nucleotides outside the gene matches: 10. Here the CDR3 reads CASSPQTGARGYTF. For the CDR3, the DNA is TGTGCCAGCAGCCCACAGACAGGGGCGCGGGGCTACACCTTC.

The J gene is TRBJ1-4, the V gene TRBV5-1; D gene unclear. Trimming removed 4 bases from V and 8 bases from J, with 12 bases in between. From germline, CDR1 is SGHRS and CDR2 YFSETQ. This CDR3 has 13 amino acids. Here the CDR3 reads CASSQGEEEKLFF. CDR3 nucleotide sequence: TGCGCCAGCAGCCAAGGCGAGGAGGAAAAACTGTTTTTT.

V and J are TRBV5-5 and TRBJ2-7; tentative D call: TRBD2 (5 bases). V was cut by 4 bases and J by 2 bases, with 13 bases left in between. This CDR3 comprises 14 residues. In germline, CDR1 is SGHKS, CDR2 YYEKEE (reference sequence). This CDR3 reads CASSLRGDAYEQYF. The CDR3 DNA follows: TGTGCCAGCAGCCTCCGGGGAGACGCCTACGAGCAGTACTTC.

The chain uses TRBV5-6 and TRBJ2-5; 11 positions match TRBD1. The J call is in doubt because the DNA end fits TRBJ2-7 better. Looked up from germline, CDR1 is SGHDT and CDR2 is YYEEEE. The CDR3 loop spans 15 amino acids. The CDR3: CASSSGTGGAYEQYF. CDR3 in DNA: TGTGCCAGCAGCTCCGGGACAGGGGGGGCCTACGAGCAGTACTTC.

The sample holds a few counts of this clone. This chain connects TRBV4-2 to TRBJ2-3; TRBD2 matches at 13 bases. V lost 3 bases, J lost 4 bases, and 1 base stayed unmatched. The CDR3 is 15 residues long. Germline CDR1 and CDR2: LGHNA and YNFKEQ. The CDR3 region is CASSQTSGGPDTQYF. The CDR3, as DNA: TGTGCCAGCAGCCAGACTAGCGGGGGGCCAGATACGCAGTATTTT.

The chain links TRBV18 to TRBJ2-3; TRBD1 matches 10 bases. V shed 7 bases, J shed 5 bases, and the junction held 9 bases outside the gene matches. Germline-derived CDR1 and CDR2 are KGHSH and LQKENI. The CDR3 contains 15 residues. In DNA, the CDR3 is TGTGCCAGCTGCACCACCGGGACAGGGGTAGATACGCAGTATTTT. Its translation is CASCTTGTGVDTQYF.

The V and J genes are TRBV30 and TRBJ2-1; 10 nucleotides agree with TRBD2. V was pared by 3 bases and J by 7 bases, with 12 bases of the junction left unmatched. The length of the CDR3 is 16 residues. CDR1 is GTSNPN, CDR2 SVGIG, per germline (reference sequence). In nucleotides, the CDR3 is TGTGCCTGGAGACCCGCGAGCGGGAGGGCCACTAATGAGCAGTTCTTC. This gives the protein CAWRPASGRATNEQFF.

The J gene is TRBJ1-1, the V gene TRBV29-1; possibly TRBD1 for D (5 bases). The V end lost 5 bases, the J end lost 9 bases, and 10 bases lay between the germline ends. The CDR3 extends over 10 amino acids. Per the germline V gene, CDR1 is SQVTM and CDR2 is ANQGSEA. The CDR3 nucleotides read TGCAGCGTTAGGGACTTGCAAGCTTTCTTT. It specifies CSVRDLQAFF.

The rearrangement links TRBV4-1 to TRBJ2-1, with 12 bases fitting TRBD2. The V segment lost 7 bases and the J segment 7 bases; nucleotides outside the gene matches: 11. The CDR3 length is 16 residues. From germline, CDR1 is MGHRA and CDR2 YSYEKL. The CDR3 loop is CASTPRLAGGPNEQFF. CDR3 nucleotides: TGCGCCAGCACCCCCCGCCTAGCGGGAGGGCCTAATGAGCAGTTCTTC.

The chain has TRBV6-5 and TRBJ1-5; D may be TRBD1 (5 bases). Germline V gene lookup returns CDR1 MNHEY and CDR2 SVGAGI. The CDR3 runs to 14 residues. V was clipped by 6 bases and J by 2 bases, with 11 bases between them. CDR3 sequence reads: CASRLRGGNQPQHF. DNA for the CDR3: TGTGCCAGCAGACTACGGGGGGGCAATCAGCCCCAGCATTTT.

This clone was found once. This sequence joins TRBV9 and TRBJ2-5, with 8 bases identical to TRBD2. The J call may be wrong; the DNA end is better matched by TRBJ2-7. The CDR3 is 15 amino acids. CDR1 and CDR2 (germline): SGDLS, YYNGEE. CDR3 protein: CASSVDGGAGDEQYF. The CDR3 DNA is TGTGCCAGCAGCGTAGACGGGGGAGCGGGGGACGAGCAGTACTTC.

The J gene is TRBJ2-1, the V gene TRBV27, with 10 bases fitting TRBD2. J was trimmed by 9 bases and V by 6 bases; bases with no gene match: 14. Germline CDR1 MNHEY, CDR2 SMNVEV (reference sequence). The CDR3 runs 16 residues. Here the CDR3 DNA reads TGTGCCAGCAGCCCTACTGCTAGCGGGAGTTTCATTGAGCAGTTCTTC. Translated: CASSPTASGSFIEQFF.

This chain joins TRBV28 and TRBJ1-1; D uncertain. Germline V lookup: CDR1 MDHEN, CDR2 SYDVKM. V was clipped by 5 bases and J by 4 bases, with 14 bases between them. The CDR3 totals 14 residues. Here the CDR3 DNA reads TGTGCCAGCAGTCCACGGGGAATGACCACTGAAGCTTTCTTT. Translating it yields CASSPRGMTTEAFF.